This TCR beta chain derives from a study of cytotoxic CD8 clonotypes in ibrutinib-treated CLL. Between the trimmed V and J ends, which lost 6 bases and 7 bases, there was a span of 16 bases. Germline CDR1 is MDHEN and CDR2 is SYDVKM. The CDR3 is 14 amino acids. Produced via immunoSEQ multiplex PCR; TCRdb's table is partial and in-frame only. The table records more than 200,000 clones, less than 75% of them present only once. A few counts support this clone. The TCR comes from a human donor with chronic lymphocytic leukemia. Sequencing was performed on PBMCs, taken after 24 months of ibrutinib treatment. The V and J genes are TRBV28 and TRBJ1-5; perhaps TRBD1 as D (5 bases). In nucleotides, the CDR3 is TGTGCCAGCAGGACCCAGGGTACGGGGCAGCCCCAGCATTTT. It encodes CASRTQGTGQPQHF.